This T cell receptor (beta chain) was captured in a study of blood T cell repertoires in COVID-19. In the study overall: Researchers got acute and convalescent COVID-19 samples from the United States, Italy and Spain.

The assay was immunoSEQ multiplex PCR, and TCRdb's table has in-frame clones only and misses some. Of about 180,000 clones detected, roughly four fifths appear once; the ten largest clones hold 6% to 8.5%. The CDR3 extends over 15 amino acids. CDR1 SGHRS and CDR2 YFSETQ come from the germline V gene. V was shortened by 6 bases and J by 3 bases, with 16 bases between the two germline ends. The chain couples TRBV5-1 to TRBJ2-1; weak D call: TRBD1 (6 bases). The clonotype originates from an older woman with COVID-19, enrolled during active disease. The sample comprised peripheral blood. The CDR3 is CASKLGTPRYNEQFF. The CDR3 nucleotides are TGCGCCAGCAAGTTAGGGACACCTCGCTACAATGAGCAGTTCTTC.